One sample yielded the 21 T cell receptor beta chains listed below, sequenced in a study of tumor-infiltrating lymphocytes in localized non-small cell lung cancer. Profiling relied on immunoSEQ multiplex PCR, and the TCRdb table lists in-frame clones only, not all of them. The sample carries about 3,000 clones, around 40% recorded once. The sequenced material came from uninvolved lung tissue not adjacent to the tumor. The receptor set was obtained from a human donor with non-small cell lung cancer.

CDR3 sequence reads: CASSIGGGQPQHF. The CDR3 DNA reads TGTGCCAGTAGTATAGGTGGGGGGCAGCCCCAGCATTTT. The V gene is TRBV19, the J gene TRBJ1-5; possible D gene TRBD1, 5 bases. The CDR3 length is 13 residues. Deletions cut 1 base from V and 7 bases from J, with 8 bases between. Germline loops: CDR1 LNHDA, CDR2 SQIVND (reference sequence).

By share, this clone ranks as medium-sized (0.01 to 0.1%). This chain uses TRBV7-6 with TRBJ2-2; 7 positions agree with TRBD1. Germline values: CDR1 SGHVS, CDR2 FNYEAQ. The junction had 3 bases not matched to a gene; V was cut back by 3 bases and J by 8 bases. The CDR3 contains 13 residues. CDR3 in DNA: TGTGCCAGCAGCTTTACAGGGGTTGGGGAGCTGTTTTTT. Translating it yields CASSFTGVGELFF.

This clone has just one count. The chain employs TRBV7-2 and TRBJ2-4; 8 positions match TRBD1. CDR3 length equals 17 residues. The germline V gene has CDR1 SGHTA and CDR2 FQGNSA. V lost 4 bases to trimming and J lost 10 bases; unmatched junction nucleotides: 18. CDR3 coding DNA: TGTGCCAGCAGCTCCAGGGGGCGGTCGGGCGGCCCGGGTATTCAGTACTTC. Amino acid sequence: CASSSRGRSGGPGIQYF.

In its sample, this clone is medium-sized. This chain joins TRBV5-1 and TRBJ2-7; 9 bases match TRBD2. CDR1 and CDR2 from the germline V gene are SGHRS and YFSETQ. Unmatched junction bases numbered 10, after V lost 4 bases and J lost 5 bases. The CDR3 is 15 amino acids. As DNA, the CDR3 is TGCGCCAGCAGCCCGACCCCTAGCGGGATAAACGAGCAGTACTTC. This codes for CASSPTPSGINEQYF. Using reference TRBV5-1 and TRBJ2-7 for the parts outside the CDR3, the full variable domain is KAGVTQTPRYLIKTRGQQVTLSCSPISGHRSVSWYQQTPGQGLQFLFEYFSETQRNKGNFPGRFSGRQFSNSRSEMNVSTLELGDSALYLCASSPTPSGINEQYFGPGTRLTVT.

This sequence joins TRBV7-7 and TRBJ2-7, with 8 bases identical to TRBD1. V dropped 6 bases and J dropped 2; count of bases not matched to a gene: 3. The CDR3 covers 13 residues. Germline V gene lookup returns CDR1 SSHAT and CDR2 FNYEAQ (reference sequence). CDR3: CASSDRGPYEQYV. In DNA form, the CDR3 reads TGTGCCAGCAGTGACAGGGGTCCCTACGAGCAGTACGTC.

The chain combines TRBV9 with TRBJ1-2; D is unresolved. Germline V CDR1 and CDR2: SGDLS, YYNGEE. This CDR3 has 16 residues. V dropped 3 bases and J dropped 1 base, with 16 bases sitting between them. CDR3 protein: CASSAEGRAINYGYTF. In nucleotides, the CDR3 is TGTGCCAGCAGCGCAGAAGGACGGGCGATTAACTATGGCTACACCTTC.

The V gene is TRBV30, the J gene TRBJ1-2, with D unclear. This CDR3 region has 18 residues. Germline assignment: CDR1 GTSNPN and CDR2 SVGIG (reference sequence). Trimming took 0 bases from V and 4 from J, leaving 24 bases between them. This CDR3 reads CAWSVRTDQARDAYGYTF. The CDR3, as DNA: TGTGCCTGGAGTGTACGTACGGACCAAGCCCGAGATGCCTATGGCTACACCTTC.

This clone was recorded once. This chain connects TRBV29-1 to TRBJ2-7; TRBD2 aligns across 9 bases. The V and J ends lost 6 bases and 7 bases, in that order; junction bases with no gene match: 10. The germline V gene encodes CDR1 SQVTM and CDR2 ANQGSEA. The CDR3 extends over 13 amino acids. The CDR3 nucleotides read TGCAGCGTCCTGACTAGCGGTCGGGATGAGCAGTACTTC. This gives the protein CSVLTSGRDEQYF.

This chain links TRBV29-1 with TRBJ1-2, with 8 positions matching TRBD1. This CDR3 contains 12 residues. V lost 1 base and J lost 8; bases outside the gene matches: 3. Looked up from germline, CDR1 is SQVTM and CDR2 is ANQGSEA. CDR3 DNA sequence: TGCAGCGTTGAAGCCACAGGGGGAGGCTACACCTTC. This sequence encodes CSVEATGGGYTF.

The CDR3 DNA sequence: TGTGCCAGCAGCTGCAATCAGCCCCAGCATTTT. Its translation is CASSCNQPQHF. The gene calls are TRBV5-4 and TRBJ1-5, with D unresolved. V was clipped by 3 bases and J by 2 bases, with 0 bases between them. Germline V CDR1 and CDR2: SGHNT, YYREEE (reference sequence). CDR3 length: 11 amino acids.

The chain uses TRBV4-3 and TRBJ1-2, with unresolved D. Germline values: CDR1 LGHNA, CDR2 YSLEER. Trimming shortened V by 4 bases and J by 5 bases, and 14 bases separated the two germline ends. This CDR3 spans 14 amino acids. CDR3 sequence: CASSPRVRQYGYTF. The DNA for the CDR3 is TGCGCCAGCAGCCCAAGGGTTAGGCAATATGGCTACACCTTC.

This clone was observed a handful of times. The V and J genes are TRBV27 and TRBJ2-5, with D possibly matching TRBD1 (7 bases). In germline, CDR1 is MNHEY, CDR2 SMNVEV (reference sequence). V dropped 0 bases and J dropped 6 bases, with 17 bases sitting between them. The CDR3 is made up of 16 amino acids. CDR3 sequence (DNA): TGTGCCAGCAGTTTATCTGCCAGGGGGGTGTGGAAGACCCAGTACTTC. It encodes CASSLSARGVWKTQYF.

The chain combines TRBV9 with TRBJ2-1; 10 bases fit TRBD2. After removal of 3 bases from V and 4 bases from J, the junction contained 13 bases not matched to a gene. This CDR3 is built from 18 residues. The germline gives CDR1 SGDLS, CDR2 YYNGEE. CDR3 bases: TGTGCCAGCAGCGAACCAAATTTTACTAGCGGGGTTTACAATGAGCAGTTCTTC. Encoded protein: CASSEPNFTSGVYNEQFF.

This clone was counted once. The rearrangement uses TRBV7-2 and TRBJ1-2; D is undetermined. The V gene lost 1 base and the J gene lost 8 bases, with 14 bases spanning the gap. The CDR3 covers 14 residues. Germline V CDR1 and CDR2: SGHTA, FQGNSA. CDR3: CASSLVAPLAGYTF. The CDR3 DNA reads TGTGCCAGCAGCTTAGTTGCCCCCCTCGCAGGCTACACCTTC.

The genes are TRBV9 and TRBJ2-1; D possibly corresponds to TRBD2 (5 bases). The CDR3 consists of 18 residues. Deletions cut 4 bases from V and 0 bases from J, with 20 bases between. Germline loops: CDR1 SGDLS, CDR2 YYNGEE. The CDR3 loop reads CASSNPPTGLSSYNEQFF. As DNA, the CDR3 is TGTGCCAGCAGCAACCCCCCGACGGGATTGAGCTCCTACAATGAGCAGTTCTTC.

This sequence joins TRBV2 and TRBJ1-2; D is undetermined. Germline loops: CDR1 SNHLY, CDR2 FYNNEI. CDR3 length: 12 amino acids. The V and J ends lost 5 bases and 3 bases respectively, with 7 bases between them. CDR3 nucleotides: TGTGCCAGCAGTTGGTATCACTATGGCTACACCTTC. This codes for CASSWYHYGYTF.

V is TRBV29-1 and J is TRBJ2-6, with TRBD2 identical over 7 bases. The ends lost 3 bases at V and 0 bases at J; junction bases unmatched: 8. This CDR3 region has 17 residues. Germline V CDR1 and CDR2: SQVTM, ANQGSEA. Here the CDR3 DNA reads TGCAGCGTTGATGAGGGAGCGGGACCCTCTGGGGCCAACGTCCTGACTTTC. It is translated as CSVDEGAGPSGANVLTF.

This clone was found once. The V gene is TRBV6-1, the J gene TRBJ1-4; TRBD1 is a possible D gene (6 bases). V was trimmed by 1 base and J by 8 bases, leaving 14 bases between them. The CDR3 extends over 15 amino acids. In germline, CDR1 is MNHNS, CDR2 SASEGT. The CDR3 nucleotides read TGTGCCAGCAGTGAAGGCGGGGGCAATTGGGAAAAACTGTTTTTT. Protein sequence: CASSEGGGNWEKLFF.

The genes are TRBV5-1 and TRBJ1-1; TRBD1 matches at 9 bases. Trimming cost V 0 bases and J 3 bases; bases outside gene matches: 6. CDR3 length equals 16 residues. The germline V gene encodes CDR1 SGHRS and CDR2 YFSETQ. The CDR3 sequence: CASSLAPDRGDTEAFF. The CDR3, as DNA: TGCGCCAGCAGCTTGGCCCCGGACAGGGGTGACACTGAAGCTTTCTTT.

The V gene is TRBV7-2, the J gene TRBJ2-5; 8 bases map to TRBD2. The length of the CDR3 is 16 residues. V shed 2 bases, J shed 1 base, and the junction held 6 bases outside the gene matches. Germline lookup yields CDR1 SGHTA and CDR2 FQGNSA. The CDR3 region is CASSLWGLEPQETQYF. CDR3 DNA: TGTGCCAGCAGCTTATGGGGACTAGAGCCCCAAGAGACCCAGTACTTC.

This clone was observed a few times. The chain employs TRBV18 and TRBJ2-5, with unresolved D. Deletions cut 4 bases from V and 2 bases from J, with 8 bases between. The CDR3 extends over 13 amino acids. The germline CDR1 and CDR2 sequences are KGHSH and LQKENI. The CDR3 nucleotides read TGTGCCAGCTCACTTACCCAACAAGAGACCCAGTACTTC. Protein sequence: CASSLTQQETQYF.